The rows below give T cell receptor beta chains drawn from one sample of a study of blood T cell repertoires in COVID-19. Some clones are missing from TCRdb's copy, which holds only in-frame ones; the method was immunoSEQ multiplex PCR. This table has roughly 120,000 clones, 60% to 80% appearing once. Sequencing was performed on peripheral blood. All receptors come from a human donor in a cohort sampled during active COVID-19. Both conserved end residues are part of each CDR3. D genes are given only for firm matches. A clone size is listed for some rows: how often the clone was seen (once, few, many), or a class if it is expanded.

cdr3_nt: TGTGCCAGCAGCTTCATCCGGGGCTACGAGCAGTACTTC
cdr3_aa: CASSFIRGYEQYF
v_call: TRBV5-6
clone_size: -
d_call: -
j_call: TRBJ2-7

cdr3_nt: TGTGCCAGTAGACGATCCGCGGGGTACGAGCAGTACTTC
cdr3_aa: CASRRSAGYEQYF
v_call: TRBV19
clone_size: few
d_call: -
j_call: TRBJ2-7

cdr3_nt: TGTGCCAGCAGCTTTGGCAGCGGAACCTACGAGCAGTACTTC
cdr3_aa: CASSFGSGTYEQYF
v_call: TRBV7-8
clone_size: -
d_call: -
j_call: TRBJ2-7

cdr3_nt: TGTGCCAGCATCGGGGGGCGCTCCTACGAGCAGTACTTC
cdr3_aa: CASIGGRSYEQYF
v_call: TRBV6-5
clone_size: -
d_call: -
j_call: TRBJ2-7

cdr3_nt: TGTGCCAGCAGCCAAGTCTGGGGTCGGGGCGAGCAGTACTTC
cdr3_aa: CASSQVWGRGEQYF
v_call: TRBV3-1/TRBV3-2
clone_size: -
d_call: -
j_call: TRBJ2-7

cdr3_nt: TGTGCCTGGAGGATTCCCCAGGTCACCATATATTTT
cdr3_aa: CAWRIPQVTIYF
v_call: TRBV30
clone_size: -
d_call: -
j_call: TRBJ1-3

cdr3_nt: TGTGCCAGCAGTTCTATGGAAGCGGGAGAGAACGAGCAGTACTTC
cdr3_aa: CASSSMEAGENEQYF
v_call: TRBV27
clone_size: -
d_call: TRBD2
j_call: TRBJ2-7

cdr3_nt: TGTGCCAGCAGTGAGACAGGGGGGAATTCACCCCTCCACTTT
cdr3_aa: CASSETGGNSPLHF
v_call: TRBV6-4
clone_size: few
d_call: TRBD1
j_call: TRBJ1-6

cdr3_nt: TGTGCCAGCATTCCGGAGCGGGAGTGGCCAGATACGCAGTATTTT
cdr3_aa: CASIPEREWPDTQYF
v_call: TRBV28
clone_size: -
d_call: TRBD2
j_call: TRBJ2-3

cdr3_nt: TGTGCCAGCAGTGAAGGGGGCGGGATCTACGAGCAGTACTTC
cdr3_aa: CASSEGGGIYEQYF
v_call: TRBV6-1
clone_size: -
d_call: -
j_call: TRBJ2-7

cdr3_nt: TGTGCCAGCAGCCCCAATCACAGGACCTACGAGCAGTACTTC
cdr3_aa: CASSPNHRTYEQYF
v_call: TRBV11-3
clone_size: -
d_call: -
j_call: TRBJ2-7

cdr3_nt: TGTGCCAGCAGCGCCGACAGAGCCTATGGCTACACCTTC
cdr3_aa: CASSADRAYGYTF
v_call: TRBV5-6
clone_size: few
d_call: -
j_call: TRBJ1-2

cdr3_nt: TGTGCCAGCAGCCCCACCGACTACTACGAGCAGTACTTC
cdr3_aa: CASSPTDYYEQYF
v_call: TRBV3-1/TRBV3-2
clone_size: many
d_call: -
j_call: TRBJ2-7

cdr3_nt: TGTGCCAGCAGCTTTAGCGGGGGGTACAATGAGCAGTTCTTC
cdr3_aa: CASSFSGGYNEQFF
v_call: TRBV28
clone_size: -
d_call: TRBD2
j_call: TRBJ2-1

cdr3_nt: TGTGCCAGTAGTATGGGGCTTGGGCAGGGGGCTAAGGGATCAGCCCAGCATTTT
cdr3_aa: CASSMGLGQGAKGSAQHF
v_call: TRBV19
clone_size: once
d_call: TRBD1
j_call: TRBJ1-5

cdr3_nt: TGTGCCAGCAGCTTATCCACCAGTTACGAGCAGTACTTC
cdr3_aa: CASSLSTSYEQYF
v_call: TRBV7-9
clone_size: once
d_call: -
j_call: TRBJ2-7

cdr3_nt: TGTGCCAGCAGCTTAGAAGGGACAGGGTTAAATGAAAAACTGTTTTTT
cdr3_aa: CASSLEGTGLNEKLFF
v_call: TRBV7-9
clone_size: -
d_call: TRBD1
j_call: TRBJ1-4

cdr3_nt: TGTGCCAGCAACCTACAGGGGGCGCGGACTGAAGCTTTCTTT
cdr3_aa: CASNLQGARTEAFF
v_call: TRBV28
clone_size: -
d_call: TRBD1
j_call: TRBJ1-1

cdr3_nt: TGTGCCAGCAGTGAGACTAGCGGGACCTACAATGAGCAGTTCTTC
cdr3_aa: CASSETSGTYNEQFF
v_call: TRBV2
clone_size: -
d_call: TRBD2
j_call: TRBJ2-1

cdr3_nt: TGTGCCAGCAGTCTCAAACAGGGGGGCTCGGGGGAGACCCAGTACTTC
cdr3_aa: CASSLKQGGSGETQYF
v_call: TRBV28
clone_size: once
d_call: TRBD1
j_call: TRBJ2-5

cdr3_nt: TGTGCCAGCATGGGCGGGGAGGCTTTCTTT
cdr3_aa: CASMGGEAFF
v_call: TRBV6-5
clone_size: -
d_call: -
j_call: TRBJ1-1

cdr3_nt: TGCGCCAGCAGCTTTGGGACTAGTCTACAATATGAGCAGTTCTTC
cdr3_aa: CASSFGTSLQYEQFF
v_call: TRBV5-1
clone_size: once
d_call: TRBD2
j_call: TRBJ2-1

cdr3_nt: TGCGCCAGCAGCCAAGCCCCCCCCGATTACGCGGGAGAGACCCAGTACTTC
cdr3_aa: CASSQAPPDYAGETQYF
v_call: TRBV4-1
clone_size: -
d_call: -
j_call: TRBJ2-5

cdr3_nt: TGCGCCAGCAGCCAAGCCGGGCGGGAGTACGAGCAGTACTTC
cdr3_aa: CASSQAGREYEQYF
v_call: TRBV4-1
clone_size: few
d_call: TRBD2
j_call: TRBJ2-7

cdr3_nt: TGTGCCTGGAGTGGGACAGTTGGCGTCGAGCAGTACTTC
cdr3_aa: CAWSGTVGVEQYF
v_call: TRBV30
clone_size: -
d_call: -
j_call: TRBJ2-7

cdr3_nt: TGTGCCAGCAGCTTTGGGACTAGCGGAGGCTACGAGCAGTACTTC
cdr3_aa: CASSFGTSGGYEQYF
v_call: TRBV2
clone_size: -
d_call: TRBD2
j_call: TRBJ2-7

cdr3_nt: TGTGCCAGCAGCCAAAAGACGGACTCCCCCTACGAGCAGTACTTC
cdr3_aa: CASSQKTDSPYEQYF
v_call: TRBV5-6
clone_size: -
d_call: -
j_call: TRBJ2-7

cdr3_nt: TGTGCCACCAGCAGAGATCCGGCGGGAGGGCTGGATACGCAGTATTTT
cdr3_aa: CATSRDPAGGLDTQYF
v_call: TRBV15
clone_size: -
d_call: TRBD2
j_call: TRBJ2-3

cdr3_nt: TGTGCCAGTAGTATAGCGGGAGGTGATGAGCAGTTCTTC
cdr3_aa: CASSIAGGDEQFF
v_call: TRBV19
clone_size: medium-sized
d_call: TRBD2
j_call: TRBJ2-1